These 9 T cell receptor beta chains were sequenced from one sample in a study of radiation and T cells in renal cell carcinoma. TCRdb keeps only in-frame clones here, not all; method: immunoSEQ multiplex PCR. The profile shows some 110,000 clones, about four fifths of them singletons. Documented time point: baseline pretreatment blood. Documented treatment: 15 Gy SBRT to primary tumor, nephrectomy 4 weeks later. The material sequenced was blood, taken from a patient whose treatment included radiotherapy and nephrectomy. These receptors were collected from a woman in her fifties or sixties with renal cell carcinoma.

The rearrangement links TRBV27 to TRBJ1-5, with a weak D call TRBD1 (5 bases). Germline-derived CDR1 and CDR2 are MNHEY and SMNVEV (reference sequence). With 2 bases removed from V and 1 base from J, the gap between germline ends came to 12 bases. This CDR3 comprises 16 residues. The CDR3 loop is CASSLLGARSNQPQHF. As DNA, the CDR3 is TGTGCCAGCAGTTTACTAGGGGCGAGGAGCAATCAGCCCCAGCATTTT.

This clone was recorded only once. The V gene is TRBV10-3, the J gene TRBJ2-3, with 15 bases matching TRBD2. CDR3 length: 17 residues. CDR1 and CDR2 from the germline V gene are ENHRY and SYGVKD. J was trimmed by 1 base and V by 2 bases; bases with no gene match: 1. The CDR3 sequence: CAISEGLAGGGTDTQYF. CDR3 nucleotides: TGTGCCATCAGTGAGGGACTAGCGGGGGGGGGCACAGATACGCAGTATTTT.

This clone has just a few counts. This chain links TRBV15 with TRBJ1-5, with D uncertain. Per germline, CDR1 LNHNV and CDR2 YYDKDF (reference sequence). The CDR3 is made up of 15 amino acids. V was pared by 0 bases and J by 6 bases, with 12 bases between. CDR3 protein: CATSRDRRYGQPQHF. Written as DNA, the CDR3 is TGTGCCACCAGCAGAGATCGGAGGTACGGTCAGCCCCAGCATTTT. Together with reference TRBV15 and TRBJ1-5, the CDR3 gives the full variable domain: DAMVIQNPRYQVTQFGKPVTLSCSQTLNHNVMYWYQQKSSQAPKLLFHYYDKDFNNEADTPDNFQSRRPNTSFCFLDIRSPGLGDTAMYLCATSRDRRYGQPQHFGDGTRLSIL.

The chain recombines TRBV6-1 with TRBJ1-1; no clear D gene. V lost 3 bases and J 1 base, leaving 6 bases between the germline ends. The CDR3 loop spans 13 amino acids. Germline CDR1 is MNHNS and CDR2 is SASEGT. In DNA, the CDR3 is TGTGCCAGCAGTGATTGGGAGAACACTGAAGCTTTCTTT. It translates to CASSDWENTEAFF.

The V call is TRBV20-1, the J call TRBJ1-2, with D unclear. The V gene's germline CDR1 is DFQATT and CDR2 SNEGSKA (reference sequence). The CDR3 runs 9 residues. Trimming shortened V by 3 bases and J by 8 bases, and 4 bases separated the two germline ends. The CDR3 DNA is TGCAGTGCTAGCCTAGGCTACACCTTC. Protein: CSASLGYTF.

The chain joins TRBV9 to TRBJ1-5; D is unclear. CDR3 length: 13 amino acids. From germline, CDR1 is SGDLS and CDR2 YYNGEE. Trimming removed 0 bases at V and 0 bases at J, with 1 base between. Here the CDR3 reads CASSVGSNQPQHF. The CDR3 DNA sequence: TGTGCCAGCAGCGTAGGTAGCAATCAGCCCCAGCATTTT.

The chain employs TRBV7-2 and TRBJ1-2, with a weak D call TRBD1 (6 bases). V was cut by 9 bases and J by 2 bases, with 25 bases left in between. This CDR3 has 17 amino acids. Germline V gives CDR1 SGHTA, CDR2 FQGNSA. The DNA of the CDR3 is TGTGCCAGTTTAAATCGGGGCGTTGACAGGAACAACTATGGCTACACCTTC. As protein: CASLNRGVDRNNYGYTF. The whole variable domain, remainder taken from reference TRBV7-2 and TRBJ1-2, is GAGVSQSPSNKVTEKGKDVELRCDPISGHTALYWYRQSLGQGLEFLIYFQGNSAPDKSGLPSDRFSAERTGGSVSTLTIQRTQQEDSAVYLCASLNRGVDRNNYGYTFGSGTRLTVV.

V and J are TRBV5-6 and TRBJ1-4; TRBD1 might be the D (6 bases). Germline CDR1 is SGHDT and CDR2 is YYEEEE. The V and J ends lost 5 bases and 2 bases respectively, with 13 bases between them. The CDR3 loop spans 15 amino acids. CDR3 region: CASSYPGATNEKLFF. The CDR3 DNA reads TGTGCCAGCAGTTATCCAGGGGCCACTAATGAAAAACTGTTTTTT.

The CDR3 sequence is CASSRRDRPYSNYGYTF. CDR3 DNA: TGTGCCAGTAGTAGACGGGACAGGCCATACTCGAACTATGGCTACACCTTC. The chain combines TRBV19 with TRBJ1-2, with 8 bases that match TRBD1. V lost 4 bases and J lost 2; bases outside the gene matches: 12. CDR3 length: 17 amino acids. Germline V gene sequence: CDR1 LNHDA, CDR2 SQIVND (reference sequence).